This T cell receptor beta chain originates from a study of blood T cell repertoires in COVID-19 (dated by TCRdb to about 2020). Background for the entire study: Samples covering the acute and convalescent phases of COVID-19 were provided by collaborators in the United States, Italy and Spain. The material from the prospective study consisted of cDNA or gDNA derived from T cells, B-cell-depleted T cells, or PBMCs. The dataset comprised deeply sampled blood TCRbeta repertoires from subjects exposed to, actively infected with, or recovered from COVID-19. A freely available public database, intended as a resource for researchers studying the immune response to SARS-CoV-2, is where the repertoires were released. Samples came from the ongoing ImmuneRACE study (first 160 participants) plus 1,254 subjects from 6 global collaborators. Nearly every sample came with metadata listing a de-identified subject ID, COVID-19 status, age in years and sex. HLA class I and class II types, where available, came from metadata supplied by the sample provider rather than from assay-based typing. Study-wide findings and limitations: How much clinical and demographic metadata was included differed by source and by participant, and the metadata was provided uncurated.

Regarding this clone: The antigen this receptor binds is unknown. It has no much larger one-base neighbor in the sample; base qualities were not kept.

From its cysteine to its phenylalanine, the CDR3 spans 14 amino acids. Just CDR3 DNA is preserved here, 42 bases in frame from base 1. The junction shows trimming of 3 bases on V and 6 bases on J, and the gene matches do not reach 5 bases of it. The germline V gene gives CDR1 as SGDLS and CDR2 as YYNGEE. Participants in the prospective study were enrolled through a virtual design, were aged 18 to 89 years, and lived in fewer than 30 United States geographic areas. In the prospective study, cohorts were assigned on the basis of participant-reported clinical history obtained from a screening survey and a study questionnaire. In the prospective study, mobile phlebotomists collected whole blood, serum and a nasopharyngeal or oropharyngeal swab from each participant. Prospective study participants could optionally give additional blood draws and questionnaires over an approximately 2-month period. Blood samples from the prospective study were shipped frozen or at room temperature prior to DNA extraction.

TCRbeta CDR3 regions were amplified from genomic DNA by means of the immunoSEQ Assay, a bias-controlled multiplex PCR. Per the authors' processing: Nucleated cell counts per sample were estimated from amplification of reference gene primers within the assay. To quantify the absolute abundance of each unique TCRbeta CDR3 rearrangement, sequence reads were collapsed and filtered. For each sample, productive Simpson clonality was calculated by taking the square root of Simpson's diversity index across productive rearrangements. The table comes from immuneACCESS by way of TCRdb, which keeps in-frame sequences with V and J called. Part of the clones is missing from these tables; in studies checked, under half for an unresolved V gene and the rest for unknown reasons. That table gives V, J and clone size, and the DNA gave D and trimming. This sample is represented by 400,000 to 550,000 clones; 87% of them were singletons. Together, the top ten hold over 1.5% of the sample.

The sequence was collected from a woman aged 18-29 years with acute COVID-19. Material: PBMCs or T cells enriched from blood (not recorded which). This sequence uses TRBV9 and TRBJ2-3; 9 bases in between match TRBD2. The DNA reads TGTGCCAGCAGCGGAGGACTAGCGTACGATACGCAGTATTTT. Its amino acids are CASSGGLAYDTQYF.